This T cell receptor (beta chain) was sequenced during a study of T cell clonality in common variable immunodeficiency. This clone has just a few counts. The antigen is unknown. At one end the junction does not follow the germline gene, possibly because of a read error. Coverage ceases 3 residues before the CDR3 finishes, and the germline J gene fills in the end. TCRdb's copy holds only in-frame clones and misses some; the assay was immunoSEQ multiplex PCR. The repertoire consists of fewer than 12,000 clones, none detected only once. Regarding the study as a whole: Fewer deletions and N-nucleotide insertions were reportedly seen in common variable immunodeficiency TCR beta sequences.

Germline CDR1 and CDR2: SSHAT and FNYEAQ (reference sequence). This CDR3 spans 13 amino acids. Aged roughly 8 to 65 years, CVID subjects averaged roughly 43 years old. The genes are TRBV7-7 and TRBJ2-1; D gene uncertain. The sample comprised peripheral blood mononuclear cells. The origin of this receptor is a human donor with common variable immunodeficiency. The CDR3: CASSPLSYNEQFF. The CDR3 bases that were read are TGTGCTAGCAGCCCCCTCTCGTACAATGAG.